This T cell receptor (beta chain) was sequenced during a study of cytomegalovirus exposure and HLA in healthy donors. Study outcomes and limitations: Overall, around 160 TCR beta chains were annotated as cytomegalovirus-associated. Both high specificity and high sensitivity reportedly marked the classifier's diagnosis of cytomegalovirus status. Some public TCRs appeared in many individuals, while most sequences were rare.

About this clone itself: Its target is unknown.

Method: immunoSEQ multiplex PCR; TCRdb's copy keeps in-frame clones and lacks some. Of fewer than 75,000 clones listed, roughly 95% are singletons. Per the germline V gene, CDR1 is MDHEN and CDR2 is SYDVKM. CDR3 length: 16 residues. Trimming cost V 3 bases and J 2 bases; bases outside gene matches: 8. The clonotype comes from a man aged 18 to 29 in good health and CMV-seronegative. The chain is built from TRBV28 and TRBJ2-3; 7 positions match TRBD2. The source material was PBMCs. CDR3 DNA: TGTGCCAGCAGTTTTAGAGGCGGGAGATCCACAGATACGCAGTATTTT. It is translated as CASSFRGGRSTDTQYF.